This T cell receptor beta chain originates from a study of cytomegalovirus exposure and HLA in healthy donors. PCR primers comprised 60 Vbeta and 13 Jbeta primers. TCRdb's copy holds only in-frame clones and misses some; the assay was immunoSEQ multiplex PCR. The top ten clones hold around 3.1% of a sample with some 160,000 clones, over 60% of them seen once. Germline V gene lookup returns CDR1 MGHRA and CDR2 YSYEKL. The V gene lost 4 bases and the J gene lost 1 base, with 13 bases spanning the gap. The CDR3 runs 15 residues. The sample holds many counts of this clone. This rearrangement joins TRBV4-1 to TRBJ2-5; TRBD2 is a possible D gene (5 bases). The sequenced sample consisted of PBMCs. This TCR derives from a woman between 40 and 50 years old in good health and CMV-seronegative. CDR3 DNA: TGCGCCAGCAGCCCATTCCGGGATCCCCAAGAGACCCAGTACTTC. Protein sequence: CASSPFRDPQETQYF.